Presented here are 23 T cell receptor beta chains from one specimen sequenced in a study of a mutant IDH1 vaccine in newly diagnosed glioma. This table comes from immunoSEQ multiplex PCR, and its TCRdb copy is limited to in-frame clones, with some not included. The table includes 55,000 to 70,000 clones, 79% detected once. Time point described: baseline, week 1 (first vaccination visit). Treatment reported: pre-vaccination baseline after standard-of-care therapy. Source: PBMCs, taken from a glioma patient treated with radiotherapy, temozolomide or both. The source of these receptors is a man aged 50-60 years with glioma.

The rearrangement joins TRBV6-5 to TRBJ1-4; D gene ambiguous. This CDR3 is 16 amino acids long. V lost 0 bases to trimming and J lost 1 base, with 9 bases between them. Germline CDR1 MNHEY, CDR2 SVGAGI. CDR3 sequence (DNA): TGTGCCAGCAGTTACTCGTGGAGGCGAACTAATGAAAAACTGTTTTTT. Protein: CASSYSWRRTNEKLFF.

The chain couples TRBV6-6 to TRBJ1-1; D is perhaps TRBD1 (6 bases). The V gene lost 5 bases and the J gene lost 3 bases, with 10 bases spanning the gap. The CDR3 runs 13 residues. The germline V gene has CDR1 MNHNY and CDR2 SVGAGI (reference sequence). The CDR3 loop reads CASSGTQHTEAFF. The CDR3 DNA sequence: TGTGCCAGCAGTGGGACACAGCACACTGAAGCTTTCTTT.

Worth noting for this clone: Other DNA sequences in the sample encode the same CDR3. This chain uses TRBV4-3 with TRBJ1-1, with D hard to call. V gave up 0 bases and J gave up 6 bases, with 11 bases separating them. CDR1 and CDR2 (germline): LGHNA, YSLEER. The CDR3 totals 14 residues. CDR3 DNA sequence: TGCGCCAGCAGCCAAGATAGGGCAAGGCCTGAAGCTTTCTTT. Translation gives CASSQDRARPEAFF.

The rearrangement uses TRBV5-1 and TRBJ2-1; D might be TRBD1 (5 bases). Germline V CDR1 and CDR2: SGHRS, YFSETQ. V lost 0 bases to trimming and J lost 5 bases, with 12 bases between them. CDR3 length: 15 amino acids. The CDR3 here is CASSLAQGGHNEQFF. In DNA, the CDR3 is TGCGCCAGCAGCTTGGCTCAGGGTGGTCACAATGAGCAGTTCTTC.

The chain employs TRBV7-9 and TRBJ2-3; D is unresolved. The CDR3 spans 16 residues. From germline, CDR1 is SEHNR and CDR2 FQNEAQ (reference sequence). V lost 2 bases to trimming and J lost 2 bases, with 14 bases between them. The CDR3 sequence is CASSLITASVTDTQYF. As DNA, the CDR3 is TGTGCCAGCAGCTTAATCACAGCCAGCGTCACAGATACGCAGTATTTT.

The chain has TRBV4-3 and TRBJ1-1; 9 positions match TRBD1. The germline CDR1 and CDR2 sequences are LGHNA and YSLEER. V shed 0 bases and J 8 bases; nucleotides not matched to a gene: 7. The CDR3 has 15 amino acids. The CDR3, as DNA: TGCGCCAGCAGCCAAGATCGACAGGGGGGATTAGAAGCTTTCTTT. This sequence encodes CASSQDRQGGLEAFF.

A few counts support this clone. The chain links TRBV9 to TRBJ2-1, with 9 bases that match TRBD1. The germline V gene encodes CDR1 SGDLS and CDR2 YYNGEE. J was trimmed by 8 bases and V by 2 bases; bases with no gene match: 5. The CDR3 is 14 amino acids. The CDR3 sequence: CASSVRDRVDEQFF. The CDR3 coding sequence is TGTGCCAGCAGCGTCAGGGACAGGGTTGATGAGCAGTTCTTC.

CDR3 nucleotide sequence: TGTGCCAGCAGTTTATCTTCGGGGGGCTATTACAATGAGCAGTTCTTC. It yields the protein CASSLSSGGYYNEQFF. The rearrangement joins TRBV27 to TRBJ2-1, with a weak D call TRBD2 (7 bases). V was clipped by 0 bases and J by 4 bases, with 13 bases between them. Per germline, CDR1 MNHEY and CDR2 SMNVEV (reference sequence). The CDR3 runs to 16 residues.

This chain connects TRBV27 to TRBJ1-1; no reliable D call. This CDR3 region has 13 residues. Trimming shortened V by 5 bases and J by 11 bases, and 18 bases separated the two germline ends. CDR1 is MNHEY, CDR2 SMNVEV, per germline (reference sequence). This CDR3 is CASSLVSGMGAFF. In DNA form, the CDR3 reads TGTGCCAGCAGTCTTGTATCCGGTATGGGGGCTTTCTTT.

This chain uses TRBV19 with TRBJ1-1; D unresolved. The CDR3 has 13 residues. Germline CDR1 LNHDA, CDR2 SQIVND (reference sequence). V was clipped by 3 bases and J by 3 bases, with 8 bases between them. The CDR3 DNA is TGTGCCAGTAGTATTGGCAGAGACACTGAAGCTTTCTTT. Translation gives CASSIGRDTEAFF.

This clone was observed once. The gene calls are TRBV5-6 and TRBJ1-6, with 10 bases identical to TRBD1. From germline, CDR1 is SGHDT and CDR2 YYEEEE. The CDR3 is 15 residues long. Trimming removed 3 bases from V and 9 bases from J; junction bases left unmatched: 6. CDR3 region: CASSSPGQGISPLHF. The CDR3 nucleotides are TGTGCCAGCAGCTCACCGGGACAGGGGATTTCACCCCTCCACTTT.

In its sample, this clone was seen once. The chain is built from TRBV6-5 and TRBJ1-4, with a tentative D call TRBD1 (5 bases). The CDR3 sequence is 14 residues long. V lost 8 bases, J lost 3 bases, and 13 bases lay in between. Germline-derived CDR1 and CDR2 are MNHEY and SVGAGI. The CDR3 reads CASGKVGANEKLFF. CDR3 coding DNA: TGTGCCAGCGGGAAAGTGGGGGCTAATGAAAAACTGTTTTTT.

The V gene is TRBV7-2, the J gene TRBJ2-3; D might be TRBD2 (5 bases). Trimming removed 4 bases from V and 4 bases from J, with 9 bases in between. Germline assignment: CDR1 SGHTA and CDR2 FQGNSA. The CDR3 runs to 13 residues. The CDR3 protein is CASSSTSSDTQYF. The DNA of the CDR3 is TGTGCCAGCAGCTCCACTAGTTCAGATACGCAGTATTTT.

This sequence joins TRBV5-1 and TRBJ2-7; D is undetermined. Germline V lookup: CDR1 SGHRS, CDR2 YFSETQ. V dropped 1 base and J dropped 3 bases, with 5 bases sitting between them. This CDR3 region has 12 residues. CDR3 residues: CASSLSRYEQYF. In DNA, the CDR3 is TGCGCCAGCAGCTTGTCTCGCTACGAGCAGTACTTC. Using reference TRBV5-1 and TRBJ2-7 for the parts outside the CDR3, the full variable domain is KAGVTQTPRYLIKTRGQQVTLSCSPISGHRSVSWYQQTPGQGLQFLFEYFSETQRNKGNFPGRFSGRQFSNSRSEMNVSTLELGDSALYLCASSLSRYEQYFGPGTRLTVT.

The CDR3 DNA reads as TGTGCCAGCAGCCCTGGTCTAGGAGCCTACAATGAGCAGTTCTTC. Translation gives CASSPGLGAYNEQFF. The chain is built from TRBV11-2 and TRBJ2-1, with D uncertain. The V and J ends lost 5 bases and 2 bases respectively, with 13 bases between them. CDR1 is SGHAT and CDR2 is FQNNGV in the germline V gene. This CDR3 is 15 amino acids long.

CDR3 amino acids: CASQGSETQYF. CDR3 nucleotide sequence: TGTGCCAGCCAGGGTTCGGAGACCCAGTACTTC. The rearrangement joins TRBV10-3 to TRBJ2-5; D perhaps matches TRBD1 (5 bases). V was trimmed by 10 bases and J by 5 bases, leaving 11 bases between them. CDR3 length: 11 amino acids. In germline, CDR1 is ENHRY, CDR2 SYGVKD.

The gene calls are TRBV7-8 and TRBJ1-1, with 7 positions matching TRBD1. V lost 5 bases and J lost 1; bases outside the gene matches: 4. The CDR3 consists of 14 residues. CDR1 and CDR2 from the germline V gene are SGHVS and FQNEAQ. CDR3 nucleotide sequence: TGTGCCAGCAGCATAGGGACAGCGAACACTGAAGCTTTCTTT. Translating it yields CASSIGTANTEAFF.

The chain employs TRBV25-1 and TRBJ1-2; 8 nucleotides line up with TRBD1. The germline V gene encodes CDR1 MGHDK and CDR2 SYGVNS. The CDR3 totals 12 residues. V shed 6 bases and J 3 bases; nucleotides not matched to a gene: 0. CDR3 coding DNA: TGTGCCAGCAGACAGGGGGACTATGGCTACACCTTC. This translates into CASRQGDYGYTF.

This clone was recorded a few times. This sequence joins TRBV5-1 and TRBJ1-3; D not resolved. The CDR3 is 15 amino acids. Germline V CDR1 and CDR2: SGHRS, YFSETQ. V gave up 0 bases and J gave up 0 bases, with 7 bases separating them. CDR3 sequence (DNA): TGCGCCAGCAGCTTGGGGTCGGTCTCTGGAAACACCATATATTTT. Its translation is CASSLGSVSGNTIYF.

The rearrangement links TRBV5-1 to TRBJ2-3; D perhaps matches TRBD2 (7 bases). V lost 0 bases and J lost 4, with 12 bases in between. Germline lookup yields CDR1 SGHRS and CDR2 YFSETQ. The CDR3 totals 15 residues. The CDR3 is CASSLGGGRADTQYF. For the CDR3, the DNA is TGCGCCAGCAGCTTGGGGGGGGGCCGCGCAGATACGCAGTATTTT.

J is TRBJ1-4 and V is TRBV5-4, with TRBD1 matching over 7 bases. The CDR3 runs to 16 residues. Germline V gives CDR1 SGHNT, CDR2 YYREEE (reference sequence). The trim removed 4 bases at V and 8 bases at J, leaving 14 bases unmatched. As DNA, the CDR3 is TGTGCCAGCAGCCCTAACCTTGGAGGGGGCCTAGAAAAACTGTTTTTT. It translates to CASSPNLGGGLEKLFF.

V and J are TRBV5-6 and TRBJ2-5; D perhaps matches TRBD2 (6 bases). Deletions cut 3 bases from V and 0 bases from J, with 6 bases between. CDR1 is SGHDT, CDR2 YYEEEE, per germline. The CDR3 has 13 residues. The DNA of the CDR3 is TGTGCCAGCAGCTGGGGGGACCAAGAGACCCAGTACTTC. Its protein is CASSWGDQETQYF.

The CDR3 protein is CASLPSGSSFIEKLFF. CDR3 nucleotide sequence: TGTGCCAGCCTCCCTTCCGGGTCTTCGTTCATCGAAAAACTGTTTTTT. This chain uses TRBV5-8 with TRBJ1-4; D is ambiguous. The CDR3 consists of 16 residues. The V gene's germline CDR1 is SGHTS and CDR2 YDEGEE. V was pared by 7 bases and J by 8 bases, with 24 bases between.